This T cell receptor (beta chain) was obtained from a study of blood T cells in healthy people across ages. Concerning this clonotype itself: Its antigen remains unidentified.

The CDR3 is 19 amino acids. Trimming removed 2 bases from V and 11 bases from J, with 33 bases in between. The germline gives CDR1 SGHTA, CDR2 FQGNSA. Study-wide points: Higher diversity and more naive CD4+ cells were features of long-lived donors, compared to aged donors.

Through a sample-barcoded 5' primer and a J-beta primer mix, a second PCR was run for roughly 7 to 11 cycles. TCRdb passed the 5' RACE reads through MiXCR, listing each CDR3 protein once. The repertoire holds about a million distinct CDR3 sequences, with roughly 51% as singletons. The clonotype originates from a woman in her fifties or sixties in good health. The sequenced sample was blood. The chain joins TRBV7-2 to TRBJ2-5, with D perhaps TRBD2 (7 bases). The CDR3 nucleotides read TGTGCCAGCAGCTTATCGTCTATGGCGGGGGCGATCTCGGGCAATGAGCAGTACTTC. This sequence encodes CASSLSSMAGAISGNEQYF.